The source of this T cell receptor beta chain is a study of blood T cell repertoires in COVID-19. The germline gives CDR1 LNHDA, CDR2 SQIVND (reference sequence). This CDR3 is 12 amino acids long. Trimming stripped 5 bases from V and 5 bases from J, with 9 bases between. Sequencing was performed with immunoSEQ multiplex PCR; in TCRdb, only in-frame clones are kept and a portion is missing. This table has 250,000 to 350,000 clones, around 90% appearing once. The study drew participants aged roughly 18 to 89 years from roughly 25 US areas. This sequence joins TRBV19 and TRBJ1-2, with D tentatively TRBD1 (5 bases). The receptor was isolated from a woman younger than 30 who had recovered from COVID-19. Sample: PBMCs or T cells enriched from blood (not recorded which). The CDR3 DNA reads TGTGCCAGTAGTCCGGGGGGTTATGGCTACACCTTC. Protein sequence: CASSPGGYGYTF.